The present entry profiles one TCR beta chain with its context. It has no known antigen specificity. Per-nucleotide qualities are absent, and no much larger clonotype sits a single base away. Measured from the cysteine to the phenylalanine, the CDR3 is 17 residues long. The entry retains the CDR3 DNA only, 51 bases that are in frame from base 1. Germline trimming: 6 bases from V, 6 bases from J; junction bases outside gene matches: 11. Looking up the germline V gene yields CDR1 MDHEN and CDR2 SYDVKM. TCRbeta CDR3 regions were amplified from genomic DNA by means of the immunoSEQ Assay, a bias-controlled multiplex PCR. The source study handled its data this way. Nucleated cell counts per sample were estimated from amplification of reference gene primers within the assay. To quantify the absolute abundance of each unique TCRbeta CDR3 rearrangement, sequence reads were collapsed and filtered. Productive Simpson clonality was computed per sample as the square root of Simpson's diversity index over productive rearrangements. TCRdb mirrors the immuneACCESS table, restricted to in-frame sequences. Some clones are absent from its copies; in checked studies, under half trace to an unresolved V gene, and the reason for the others is unknown. That table is the source of V, J and clone size, and D and trimming were worked out from the DNA. A total of hundreds of thousands of clones appear in this sample, approximately 85% of them only once. Of the sample, roughly 1.9% is held by the ten largest clones.

The source of the sample is a study of blood T cell repertoires in COVID-19 (TCRdb year 2020). In terms of the full investigation: Samples from collaborators originated in the United States, Italy and Spain and spanned both the acute and convalescent phases of COVID-19. The prospective study material was composed of cDNA or gDNA derived from T cells, B-cell-depleted T cells, or PBMCs. Subjects who had been exposed to COVID-19, were actively infected with it, or had recovered from it provided the deeply sampled blood TCRbeta repertoires that made up the dataset. A freely available public database, intended as a resource for researchers studying the immune response to SARS-CoV-2, is where the repertoires were released. Samples came from the ongoing ImmuneRACE study (first 160 participants) plus 1,254 subjects from 6 global collaborators. Sample metadata almost always included a de-identified subject ID, COVID-19 status, age in years and sex. Where HLA class I and class II types were available, the types were taken from metadata supplied by the sample provider, not from assay-based typing.

Beyond this particular receptor, the publication reports: Clinical and demographic metadata were provided uncurated, with the amount varying by source and participant.

In the prospective study, participants were roughly 18 to 95 years old, resided in about two dozen geographic areas of the United States, and were enrolled through a virtual design. In the prospective study, cohorts were assigned on the basis of participant-reported clinical history obtained from a screening survey and a study questionnaire. Recovered participants in ImmuneRACE Cohort 3 were defined as having two consecutive negative NP/OP PCR tests, clearance from a healthcare professional, or resolution of symptoms. In the prospective study, whole blood, serum and a nasopharyngeal or oropharyngeal swab were collected from each participant by mobile phlebotomists. Additional blood draws and questionnaires over an approximately two-month period could optionally be provided by prospective study participants. Blood samples from the prospective study were shipped frozen or at room temperature prior to DNA extraction.

This chain is built from TRBV28 and TRBJ2-2; 12 central nucleotides agree with TRBD2. This TCR came from a woman between 50 and 59 years old who had recovered from COVID-19. Material: PBMCs or T cells enriched from blood (not recorded which). The DNA sequence is TGTGCCAGCAGCTACTCGACTAGCGGGAGAGGGGCCGGGGAGCTGTTTTTT. The translation is CASSYSTSGRGAGELFF.